The sequence of this T cell receptor beta chain was determined in a study of human T cells and chemical hapten exposure. TCRdb ran MiXCR on the RACE reads and lists one entry per CDR3 protein. The sample lists approximately 80,000 distinct CDR3 sequences, around 10% occurring once. At least ten counts were recorded for this clonotype. Specified time point: patch test 1, 2 weeks after DPC sensitization. Treatment here: therapeutic diphenylcyclopropenone sensitization with weekly scalp DPC. It was from unfractionated whole blood that total RNA was extracted. Source: whole blood, taken in connection with sensitization to the hapten diphenylcyclopropenone (DPC). This receptor was taken from a woman between 50 and 59 years old with alopecia areata. Some clones in this sample may be carry-over from other donors' samples.

CDR3: CASSVMNTGELFF. The CDR3 region has the DNA TGTGCCAGCAGCGTAATGAACACCGGGGAGCTGTTTTTT. This chain uses TRBV9 with TRBJ2-2, with D unresolved. The length of the CDR3 is 13 residues. The germline CDR1 and CDR2 sequences are SGDLS and YYNGEE. V lost 1 base to trimming and J lost 1 base, with 2 bases between them.